This TCR beta chain came from a study of a mutant IDH1 vaccine in newly diagnosed glioma. Profiling relied on immunoSEQ multiplex PCR, and the TCRdb table lists in-frame clones only, not all of them. The sample holds roughly 71,000 clones, roughly 85% seen once. CDR1 is SEHNR, CDR2 FQNEAQ, per germline (reference sequence). The CDR3 is made up of 15 amino acids. The V end lost 6 bases, the J end lost 0 bases, and 13 bases lay between the germline ends. Time point here: baseline, week 1 (first vaccination visit). Indicated treatment: pre-vaccination baseline after standard-of-care therapy. The chain couples TRBV7-9 to TRBJ2-3, with D possibly being TRBD2 (6 bases). This sample comprised PBMCs, obtained from a glioma patient treated with radiotherapy, temozolomide or both. The source of this sequence is a man aged 30 to 39 with glioma. CDR3 coding DNA: TGTGCCAGCAGGCCTCGGGGGACTAGCACAGATACGCAGTATTTT. Amino acid sequence: CASRPRGTSTDTQYF.